This T cell receptor beta chain was obtained from a study of blood T cell repertoires in COVID-19 (dated by TCRdb to the early 2020s). With regard to the full study: Samples covering the acute and convalescent phases of COVID-19 were provided by collaborators in the United States, Italy and Spain. The samples were drawn from the first 160 participants of the ongoing ImmuneRACE study and from 1,254 subjects provided by 6 global collaborators. Sample metadata almost always included a de-identified subject ID, COVID-19 status, age in years and sex. The repertoires were made available in a free public database intended to serve as a resource for research on the immune response to SARS-CoV-2. The dataset comprised deeply sampled blood TCRbeta repertoires from subjects exposed to, actively infected with, or recovered from COVID-19. The material from the prospective study consisted of cDNA or gDNA derived from T cells, B-cell-depleted T cells, or PBMCs. Where available, HLA class I and class II types were taken from metadata supplied by the sample provider and were not determined by assay-based typing. The study at large found these results: The quantity of clinical and demographic metadata differed by source and by participant and was supplied without curation.

Note on this clone: The antigen it recognizes is unknown. Base quality data are lacking; no much larger clone is found one base away.

V has 1 base trimmed and J has 8 bases trimmed; junction bases matching no gene number 6. The CDR3 covers 16 residues, taking in both the cysteine and the phenylalanine. The DNA shown is the 48-base CDR3, in frame from base 1. According to the germline V gene (reference sequence), CDR1 reads SGHKS and CDR2 reads YYEKEE. TCRbeta CDR3 regions were amplified from genomic DNA by means of the immunoSEQ Assay, a bias-controlled multiplex PCR. On the authors' methods: Nucleated cell counts per sample were estimated from amplification of reference gene primers within the assay. To quantify the absolute abundance of each unique TCRbeta CDR3 rearrangement, sequence reads were collapsed and filtered. For each sample, productive Simpson clonality was calculated as the square root of Simpson's diversity index over productive rearrangements. Not all clones reach the TCRdb copy of this immuneACCESS table, which keeps in-frame sequences only. Checked studies attribute under half of the gap to unresolved V genes and leave the rest unexplained. D and trimming come from the DNA, and the V and J calls and clone size come from that table. This sample is represented by roughly 38,000 clones; about 85% of them were singletons. 4.8% of the sample lies in the top ten.

Whole blood was collected in K2EDTA tubes by collaborating institutions according to the institutions' own protocols. Collaborator samples were shipped for TCRbeta analysis as frozen whole blood, isolated PBMCs, or DNA extracted from either sample type. The sample consisted of peripheral blood. This sequence uses TRBV5-5 and TRBJ2-1; 13 bases in between match TRBD2. This clonotype was obtained from a man aged 45-65 years with active COVID-19. The DNA sequence is TGTGCCAGCAGCTTGAGTACGGGACTAGCGGGGTATGAGCAGTTCTTC. Its protein product is CASSLSTGLAGYEQFF.